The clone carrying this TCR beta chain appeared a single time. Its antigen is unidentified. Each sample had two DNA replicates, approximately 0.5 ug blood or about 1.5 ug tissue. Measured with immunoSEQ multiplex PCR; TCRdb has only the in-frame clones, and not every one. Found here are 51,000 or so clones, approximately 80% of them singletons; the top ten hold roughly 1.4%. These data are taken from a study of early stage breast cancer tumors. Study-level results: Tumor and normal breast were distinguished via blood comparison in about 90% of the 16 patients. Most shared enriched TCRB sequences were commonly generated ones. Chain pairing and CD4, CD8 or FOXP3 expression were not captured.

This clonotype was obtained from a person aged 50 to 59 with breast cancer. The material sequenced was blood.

The CDR3: CASSLRNEQFF. CDR3 DNA sequence: TGTGCCAGCAGTTTACGGAATGAGCAGTTCTTC. The V call is TRBV27, the J call TRBJ2-1, with D uncertain. Germline V gene lookup returns CDR1 MNHEY and CDR2 SMNVEV (reference sequence). V lost 2 bases and J 7 bases, leaving 3 bases between the germline ends. There are 11 residues in the CDR3.